The entry that follows covers one TCR beta chain sequence. Its antigen is currently unknown. The source of the sample is a study of cytomegalovirus exposure and HLA in healthy donors. V shed 4 bases, J shed 6 bases, and the junction held 5 bases outside the gene matches. Germline assignment: CDR1 SEHNR and CDR2 FQNEAQ (reference sequence). The CDR3 is 14 amino acids. The data were produced by immunoSEQ multiplex PCR, yet TCRdb's version contains in-frame clones alone and is incomplete. The sample has about 95,000 clones, around 85% seen once; the top ten hold roughly 20%. Overall study results and limits: Most TCR sequences were seen very rarely across donors, but some public TCRs occurred in many. Cytomegalovirus-associated status was assigned to 164 TCR beta chains.

This clonotype was obtained from a man aged 18 to 35 in good health and CMV-seropositive. This chain links TRBV7-9 with TRBJ2-2; 7 bases match TRBD2. Material for sequencing was PBMCs. The CDR3 DNA is TGTGCCAGCAGCTCCGCAGGGAGGGCCGGGGAGCTGTTTTTT. It encodes CASSSAGRAGELFF.